A single T cell receptor (beta chain) is shown here with its context. No cognate antigen has been identified for it. These data are taken from a study of CXCR3-negative and CXCR3-positive naive CD8 T cells (dated by TCRdb to the late 2010s). Background on the whole study: In total, around 140 million TRB reads were obtained, corresponding to roughly 1.5 +/- 0.3 million reads per library. TRBV-TRBJ cluster analysis included naive subsets from about 5 donors and memory cells from 3 donors. Diversity and physicochemical repertoire analyses covered around 10 donors pooled from two independent experiments.

Each CD8+ T cell subset was flow-sorted in triplicate, and around 320,000 cells per subset were placed directly into RLT lysis buffer. Naive CD8+ T cells were defined stringently as CD45RO-CCR7+CD27+CD95- to exclude memory contaminants. Standard density gradient centrifugation was used to isolate peripheral blood mononuclear cells from buffy coats. Naive CXCR3-negative and CXCR3-positive CD8+ T cells were flow-sorted on a FACSAria III. Total RNA was extracted from sorted cells with an RNeasy Mini Kit. The CDR3 numbers 16 residues from cysteine through phenylalanine. No DNA was logged. Looking up the germline V gene yields CDR1 MDHEN and CDR2 SYDVKM. The instrument given in TCRdb is NextSeq 550. The Human TCR Profiling Kit (MiLaboratory) was used to make UMI-labeled 5' RACE TRB cDNA libraries. cDNA synthesis used the entire amount of extracted RNA, and PCR amplification then used the entire amount of cDNA produced. Libraries were prepared in parallel with an identical number of PCR cycles. Turning to the authors' computational methods: With a requirement of at least two reads per UMI, MIGEC and MiXCR extracted about 50,000 +/- 10,000 unique UMI-labeled TRB cDNA molecules per library. On average, around 40,000 +/- 10,000 functional in-frame TRB CDR3 nucleotide clonotypes lacking stop codons were found per library. After downsampling to 5000 UMI-labeled TRB molecules per sample, diversity metrics such as normalized Shannon-Wiener and Chao1 were calculated in VDJtools. Clonotype-size-weighted physicochemical properties of the central five CDR3 residues (interaction energy, strength, volume and Kidera factor 4) were computed in VDJtools. The reads went through TCRdb reprocessing, and each CDR3 protein sequence gets one entry with no DNA. TCRdb's processing, not the authors', yielded these V and J calls. The sample's table lists a count of 150,000 or so distinct CDR3 sequences. Of the sample, around 0.27% falls within the top ten clones.

General conclusions and limits of the study: TRBV-TRBJ usage was similar between naive CXCR3-negative and CXCR3-positive cells from the same donor, while memory cells showed distinct patterns. TRB CDR3s from CXCR3-positive naive cells showed higher hydrophobicity (lower Kidera factor 4), lower energy, and higher strength and volume indices than CXCR3-negative naive cells. Surface CD5, linked to self-reactivity in mice, was comparable between naive subsets; TCR interaction strength was therefore also inferred from TRB CDR3 physicochemical properties. CXCR3 expression partially decreased after cryopreservation, so most assays used freshly isolated PBMCs. Repertoire diversity was comparably high in both naive subsets but much lower in memory CD8+ T cells.

The specimen sequenced was naive CXCR3- CD8+ T cells from blood. Explained via the paper, the cell subset or site label denotes: CD45RO-CCR7+CD27+CD95- naive CD8+ T cells lacking CXCR3 (TNR3-). The origin of this receptor is a human donor in good health. Some clones in this sample may be carry-over from other donors' samples. The V and J genes are TRBV28 and TRBJ2-7; absent DNA, TCRdb's TRBD2 call cannot be checked. The CDR3 region reads CASSLYPSGSSYEQYF.